Only a few counts were recorded for the clone carrying this T cell receptor beta chain. Its antigen is currently unknown. Germline CDR1 reads LGHNT; CDR2 reads FRNRAP. This CDR3 region has 23 residues. V lost 0 bases, J lost 0 bases, and 24 bases stayed unmatched. The data are from a study of T cell repertoires in cytomegalovirus infection. From the reads, TCRdb called clonotypes with MiXCR, one entry per CDR3 protein. The data contain about 470,000 distinct CDR3 sequences, 40% to 50% of them singletons. The specimen comprised cultured PBMCs, sampled from culture after CMV antigen stimulation. The gene calls are TRBV12-5 and TRBJ2-3; 7 bases line up with TRBD1. This TCR came from a human donor in good health (CMV status not recorded). Some clones in this sample may be carry-over from other donors' samples. CDR3 coding DNA: TGTGCTAGTGGTTTGGTACGACTCCTGGGACAGCTCGCTACTTTTTATAGCACAGATACGCAGTATTTT. It is translated as CASGLVRLLGQLATFYSTDTQYF.